This TCR beta chain originates from a study of T cell repertoires in cytomegalovirus infection. Looking at the study overall: The public TCR beta signatures pointed to both CMV infection and matching HLA type. The study's findings and limits: The ex vivo response was dominated by HLA-C-restricted CMV-specific TCR beta clonotypes.

The germline V gene has CDR1 MDHEN and CDR2 SYDVKM. This CDR3 has 15 residues. V gave up 5 bases and J gave up 2 bases, with 15 bases separating them. About this clonotype: Its antigen is unidentified.

TCRdb re-derived calls from the reads in MiXCR, one entry per CDR3 protein. The repertoire holds approximately 700,000 distinct CDR3 sequences, roughly a third seen once, with more than 2.5% in the top ten. This sequence was found in a human donor in good health (CMV status not recorded). Some clones in this sample may be carry-over from other donors' samples. Sequencing was done on a sample of PBMCs. The chain carries TRBV28 and TRBJ1-2; perhaps TRBD1 as D (6 bases). CDR3 sequence reads: CASSPPQTGNYGYTF. As DNA, the CDR3 is TGTGCCAGCAGTCCCCCTCAGACAGGCAACTATGGCTACACCTTC.